The rows below give T cell receptor beta chains drawn from one sample of a study of cytomegalovirus exposure and HLA in healthy donors. Using immunoSEQ multiplex PCR, the repertoire was profiled, and TCRdb retains in-frame clones only, with some absent. The top ten hold roughly 2.1% of the sample, which has fewer than 350,000 clones, about 87% seen once. Sample: PBMCs. The receptors were gathered from a woman aged 18-29 years in good health and CMV-seronegative. The CDR3 runs from the conserved cysteine through the conserved F or W. The D gene is left open where the match is weak. Not all rows give a size; the values are once, few, many and, for expanded clones, a class.

-	-	15	TRBV9	TRBJ1-1	CASSVGRGSHTEAFF	TGTGCCAGCAGCGTAGGGCGGGGTTCACACACTGAAGCTTTCTTT
-	-	13	TRBV29-1	TRBJ2-1	CSVDGGAHNEQFF	TGCAGCGTTGATGGGGGGGCCCACAATGAGCAGTTCTTC
TRBD1	-	15	TRBV5-1	TRBJ1-1	CASSLVGQENTEAFF	TGCGCCAGCAGCTTGGTAGGACAGGAAAACACTGAAGCTTTCTTT
TRBD1	-	15	TRBV19	TRBJ1-1	CASSSSRTGSTEAFF	TGTGCCAGTAGTTCATCACGGACAGGTAGCACTGAAGCTTTCTTT
-	-	14	TRBV4-1	TRBJ2-7	CASSQEYTAYEQYF	TGCGCCAGCAGCCAAGAATATACGGCCTACGAGCAGTACTTC
-	-	15	TRBV5-4	TRBJ2-1	CASSRPRLLDNEQFF	TGTGCCAGCAGCCGACCGCGGCTCCTTGACAATGAGCAGTTCTTC
-	-	14	TRBV7-8	TRBJ1-4	CASSSLGGAEKLFF	TGTGCCAGCAGCTCCCTTGGAGGGGCTGAAAAACTGTTTTTT
-	-	12	TRBV7-9	TRBJ1-1	CASRQLNTEAFF	TGTGCCAGCAGACAGCTGAACACTGAAGCTTTCTTT
-	few	13	TRBV10-3	TRBJ1-6	CAIKGQLNSPLHF	TGTGCCATCAAGGGGCAGTTAAATTCACCCCTCCACTTT
TRBD2	-	13	TRBV30	TRBJ2-7	CAWSPASGYEQYF	TGTGCCTGGAGTCCAGCTAGCGGCTACGAGCAGTACTTC
-	-	11	TRBV19	TRBJ1-2	CAIEGNYGYTF	TGTGCCATAGAGGGAAACTATGGCTACACCTTC
TRBD1	-	15	TRBV10-3	TRBJ1-2	CAISESMTGGYGYTF	TGTGCCATCAGTGAGTCGATGACAGGGGGCTATGGCTACACCTTC
-	-	16	TRBV5-1	TRBJ1-1	CASSLEQSMTSTEAFF	TGCGCCAGCAGCTTGGAACAGTCCATGACTAGCACTGAAGCTTTCTTT
-	-	14	TRBV19	TRBJ2-2	CASSIDRNTGELFF	TGTGCCAGTAGTATAGACAGGAACACCGGGGAGCTGTTTTTT
TRBD1	-	13	TRBV19	TRBJ1-1	CASTDRGRTEAFF	TGTGCCAGTACGGACAGGGGGCGGACTGAAGCTTTCTTT
-	-	16	TRBV5-4	TRBJ1-1	CASSMRGRQAGTEAFF	TGTGCCAGCAGCATGAGGGGTCGACAGGCAGGAACTGAAGCTTTCTTT
-	-	14	TRBV5-1	TRBJ2-7	CASSPSGTNYEQYF	TGCGCCAGCAGCCCATCCGGGACAAACTACGAGCAGTACTTC
-	-	14	TRBV18	TRBJ1-1	CASSPPTANTEAFF	TGTGCCAGCTCACCCCCGACAGCTAACACTGAAGCTTTCTTT
TRBD1	-	17	TRBV2	TRBJ2-1	CASTYTGTGVSYNEQFF	TGTGCCAGCACTTATACCGGGACAGGAGTCTCCTACAATGAGCAGTTCTTC
-	-	15	TRBV5-6	TRBJ1-5	CAGSFAQGGWQPQHF	TGTGCCGGCAGCTTTGCACAGGGTGGGTGGCAGCCCCAGCATTTT
TRBD1	-	14	TRBV9	TRBJ1-2	CASRFGDRVGGYTF	TGTGCCAGCCGTTTTGGCGACAGGGTGGGAGGCTACACCTTC
-	-	15	TRBV21-1	TRBJ2-5	CATLAGGPPAETQYF	TGTGCCACACTAGCGGGGGGGCCCCCGGCCGAGACCCAGTACTTC
-	-	14	TRBV5-1	TRBJ2-7	CASSFPDSSYEQYF	TGCGCCAGCAGCTTTCCCGACAGTTCCTACGAGCAGTACTTC